The next 7 T cell receptor beta chains were all read from a single sample in a study of alternative splicing in chronic myeloid leukemia remission. Each library started from approximately 1,000 ng total RNA with poly-A enrichment. Each CDR3 protein gets one entry in TCRdb, which reprocessed the bulk RNA-seq reads and gives no DNA. The sample holds some 640 distinct CDR3 sequences, 95% to 97% seen once. Stated time point: chronic-phase CML before TKI therapy (screening/day 1). The material was PBMCs or total blood leukocytes (not recorded which), obtained at diagnosis. The receptors originated from an adult with chronic myeloid leukemia.

This CDR3 is CASSGTSGESSYNEQFF. V gene TRBV19 combines with J gene TRBJ2-1; TCRdb indicates TRBD2, and absent DNA this call remains unverified. Germline V CDR1 and CDR2: LNHDA, SQIVND (reference sequence). The CDR3 is 17 residues long.

The chain employs TRBV14 and TRBJ1-5. Germline-derived CDR1 and CDR2 are SGHDN and FVKESK. This CDR3 is 13 amino acids long. The chain's CDR3 is CASSQDINQPQHF.

This clonotype occurred once. The rearrangement uses TRBV14 and TRBJ2-7; without DNA, the TCRdb call of TRBD2 cannot be checked. Per germline, CDR1 SGHDN and CDR2 FVKESK. The CDR3 is 16 residues long. CDR3: CASSQEDLGISYEQYF.

The chain joins TRBV4-2 to TRBJ1-2. The CDR3 sequence is 16 residues long. Germline V gene sequence: CDR1 LGHNA, CDR2 YNFKEQ. The CDR3 protein is CASSERTAAANYGYTF.

The chain carries TRBV6-6 and TRBJ1-6. This CDR3 contains 15 residues. Per the germline V gene, CDR1 is MNHNY and CDR2 is SVGAGI (reference sequence). The CDR3 region is CASSRLGGGNSPLHF.

The rearrangement uses TRBV28 and TRBJ2-1; checking the TCRdb D call of TRBD2 is not possible without DNA. Germline V gene sequence: CDR1 MDHEN, CDR2 SYDVKM. The CDR3 contains 17 residues. The CDR3 loop is CASSNRAWRLTTDEQFF.

V gene TRBV11-3 combines with J gene TRBJ2-7. This CDR3 contains 13 residues. CDR1 SGHNT and CDR2 YENEEA come from the germline V gene. CDR3 sequence: CASSSYKGNEQYF.